This T cell receptor beta chain is drawn from a study of blood T cell repertoires in COVID-19. Profiling relied on immunoSEQ multiplex PCR, and the TCRdb table lists in-frame clones only, not all of them. Of around 170,000 clones in the sample, approximately 79% were seen once. The ends were cut back, 0 bases at V and 7 bases at J, with 7 bases in the middle. The CDR3 covers 13 residues. Germline V gene lookup returns CDR1 LNHDA and CDR2 SQIVND (reference sequence). The rearrangement joins TRBV19 to TRBJ2-4, with D perhaps matching TRBD2 (6 bases). Specimen: peripheral blood. This TCR was sampled from a man younger than 40 with active or convalescent COVID-19. CDR3 DNA: TGTGCCAGTAGTATAGAGGAGGGTAACATTCAGTACTTC. It encodes CASSIEEGNIQYF.